The clone carrying this T cell receptor (beta chain) was seen many times. Its antigen is as yet unknown. This library used 300 to 450 ng RNA and molecular barcoded adaptors spanning alpha/delta and beta/gamma chains. TCRdb reanalysed the reads using MiXCR and keeps one entry per CDR3 protein. The sample has 40,000 to 50,000 distinct CDR3 sequences, roughly 13% seen once. The entry originates in a study of read filtering for tumor transcriptome and immune sequencing. Overall study results and limits: Correlation between methods rose after single-read clonotypes were removed.

This sequence was found in a donor aged 40 or older with multiple myeloma. The specimen was a population of CD138-negative cells sorted from bone marrow.

In nucleotides, the CDR3 is TGCAGCGTTGAAGTCCGGGACAGGGGGCAAGAAGAGACCCAGTACTTC. As protein: CSVEVRDRGQEETQYF. The chain recombines TRBV29-1 with TRBJ2-5, with 12 nucleotides matching TRBD1. CDR1 and CDR2 (germline): SQVTM, ANQGSEA. This CDR3 has 16 residues. V shed 1 base, J shed 3 bases, and the junction held 6 bases outside the gene matches.